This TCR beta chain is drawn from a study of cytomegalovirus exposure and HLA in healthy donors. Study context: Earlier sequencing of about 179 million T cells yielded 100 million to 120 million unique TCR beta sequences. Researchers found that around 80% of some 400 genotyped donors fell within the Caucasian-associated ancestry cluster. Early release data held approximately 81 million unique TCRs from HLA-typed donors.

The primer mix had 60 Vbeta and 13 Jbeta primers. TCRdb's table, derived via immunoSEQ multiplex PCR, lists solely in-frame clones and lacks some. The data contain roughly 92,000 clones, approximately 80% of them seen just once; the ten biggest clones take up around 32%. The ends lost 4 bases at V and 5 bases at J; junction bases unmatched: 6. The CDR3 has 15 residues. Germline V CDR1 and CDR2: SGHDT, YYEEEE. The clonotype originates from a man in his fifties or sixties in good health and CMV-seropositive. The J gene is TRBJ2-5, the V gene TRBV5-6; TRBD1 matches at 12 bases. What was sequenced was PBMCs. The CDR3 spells CASSRDRGLGETQYF. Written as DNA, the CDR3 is TGTGCCAGCAGCCGGGACAGGGGGCTTGGGGAGACCCAGTACTTC.